The clone carrying this T cell receptor beta chain came up a few times. The sample is drawn from a study of immune characterization of retroperitoneal liposarcoma. Each CDR3 protein is one row after TCRdb ran MiXCR on the PCR reads. The sample has 8,000 to 13,000 distinct CDR3 sequences; 28% are singletons. This CDR3 has 15 amino acids. Per germline, CDR1 SGHVS and CDR2 FQNEAQ. The sequence was collected from a female donor with retroperitoneal liposarcoma. V usage is TRBV7-8 and J usage is TRBJ2-1; 7 bases align to TRBD2. Gene TRBJ2-7 matches the end of the DNA better, so the J call may be wrong. The material sequenced was tumor tissue. The CDR3: CASSVPSGTLREQYF. CDR3 DNA sequence: TGTGCCAGCAGCGTCCCTAGCGGAACTCTCCGGGAGCAGTACTTC.